The 27 T cell receptor beta chains reported below all come from one sample, sequenced in a study of blood T cells in healthy people across ages. For the second PCR, which ran for about 6 to 12 cycles, a sample-barcoded 5' primer and a J-beta primer mix were used. TCRdb re-derived calls from the 5' RACE reads in MiXCR, one entry per CDR3 protein. This sample carries roughly 730,000 distinct CDR3 sequences, around three fifths of them seen once, and the ten largest clones take roughly 26%. Sequenced input: blood. All receptors come from a man aged 35-49 years in good health.

This chain connects TRBV9 to TRBJ2-1, with 9 bases aligning to TRBD1. V gave up 3 bases and J gave up 0 bases; unmatched junction bases: 16. CDR1 is SGDLS and CDR2 is YYNGEE in the germline V gene. The CDR3 is 20 residues long. CDR3 DNA sequence: TGTGCCAGCAGCGAGGCCCCCGGGACAGGGCTAAGTAGCTCCTACAATGAGCAGTTCTTC. It encodes CASSEAPGTGLSSSYNEQFF. Looking up the rest from reference TRBV9 and TRBJ2-1 gives the full variable domain: DSGVTQTPKHLITATGQRVTLRCSPRSGDLSVYWYQQSLDQGLQFLIQYYNGEERAKGNILERFSAQQFPDLHSELNLSSLELGDSALYFCASSEAPGTGLSSSYNEQFFGPGTRLTVL.

The chain carries TRBV6-2 or TRBV6-3 and TRBJ1-5, with D possibly being TRBD1 (5 bases). The CDR3 covers 16 residues. Germline V gene data show CDR1 as MNHEY and CDR2 as SVGEGT. Between the trimmed V and J ends, which lost 1 base and 0 bases, there was a span of 10 bases. CDR3 sequence reads: CASSYLGRISNQPQHF. CDR3 bases: TGTGCCAGCAGTTACTTGGGACGGATTAGCAATCAGCCCCAGCATTTT.

This clonotype turned up a few times. The chain employs TRBV29-1 and TRBJ2-3; 10 bases line up with TRBD2. The length of the CDR3 is 15 residues. CDR1 SQVTM and CDR2 ANQGSEA come from the germline V gene. Unmatched junction bases numbered 8, after V lost 6 bases and J lost 2 bases. In DNA, the CDR3 is TGCAGCGTCCTAGGACTAGCGGTAATCACAGATACGCAGTATTTT. This gives the protein CSVLGLAVITDTQYF.

The chain couples TRBV12-3 or TRBV12-4 to TRBJ2-7; possibly TRBD1 for D (5 bases). This CDR3 contains 14 residues. Trimming removed 3 bases at V and 4 bases at J, with 13 bases between. The CDR3 here is CASSFAVRGYEQYF. The CDR3, as DNA: TGTGCCAGCAGTTTCGCGGTAAGGGGTTACGAGCAGTACTTC.

This clonotype turned up a few times. The chain combines TRBV7-2 with TRBJ2-1; D might be TRBD2 (5 bases). This CDR3 region has 15 residues. V shed 0 bases and J shed 12 bases, with 18 bases lying between them. Germline loops: CDR1 SGHTA, CDR2 FQGNSA. The CDR3, as DNA: TGTGCCAGCAGCTTAGCCGTTTTAGGAGGACGGGCGCAGTTCTTC. Its translation: CASSLAVLGGRAQFF.

The chain links TRBV28 to TRBJ2-7, with 8 bases identical to TRBD1. The CDR3 runs to 13 residues. Germline trimming cut 9 bases from V and 3 bases from J; bases unmatched to any gene: 7. The germline gives CDR1 MDHEN, CDR2 SYDVKM. DNA for the CDR3: TGTGCCAGTGACGACAGGGGCCTCTACGAGCAGTACTTC. Amino acid sequence: CASDDRGLYEQYF. The full variable domain, completed using reference TRBV28 and TRBJ2-7, is DVKVTQSSRYLVKRTGEKVFLECVQDMDHENMFWYRQDPGLGLRLIYFSYDVKMKEKGDIPEGYSVSREKKERFSLILESASTNQTSMYLCASDDRGLYEQYFGPGTRLTVT.

This clonotype has just one count. The CDR3 DNA reads as TGTGCCAGCGAAGGTGGAGGGCTGAACACTGAAGCTTTCTTT. It codes for CASEGGGLNTEAFF. The V call is TRBV2, the J call TRBJ1-1; no reliable D call. Trimming cost V 8 bases and J 0 bases, with 13 bases left between them. Germline V gene lookup returns CDR1 SNHLY and CDR2 FYNNEI. This CDR3 region has 14 residues.

This clonotype was seen a few times. This chain connects TRBV29-1 to TRBJ2-7; either TRBD1 or TRBD2 may fit D (5 bases each). The germline V gene encodes CDR1 SQVTM and CDR2 ANQGSEA. The CDR3 loop spans 13 amino acids. Trimming shortened V by 6 bases and J by 1 base, and 13 bases separated the two germline ends. DNA for the CDR3: TGCAGCGTCGCCAGGGACCCTTCCTACGAGCAGTACTTC. Its translation is CSVARDPSYEQYF.

The sample holds a few counts of this clonotype. The chain employs TRBV7-2 and TRBJ2-7, with D uncertain. The CDR3 is made up of 15 amino acids. Deletions cut 4 bases from V and 3 bases from J, with 16 bases between. Germline V lookup: CDR1 SGHTA, CDR2 FQGNSA. The CDR3, as DNA: TGTGCCAGCAGCTCCAGGTGGGCTTTACGCTACGAGCAGTACTTC. This gives the protein CASSSRWALRYEQYF. The full variable domain, completed using reference TRBV7-2 and TRBJ2-7, is GAGVSQSPSNKVTEKGKDVELRCDPISGHTALYWYRQSLGQGLEFLIYFQGNSAPDKSGLPSDRFSAERTGGSVSTLTIQRTQQEDSAVYLCASSSRWALRYEQYFGPGTRLTVT.

The chain links TRBV7-9 to TRBJ2-4; TRBD2 aligns across 9 bases. The tail of the sequence fits TRBJ2-7 better, so the J call may be wrong. This CDR3 region has 15 residues. Germline lookup yields CDR1 SEHNR and CDR2 FQNEAQ (reference sequence). CDR3 nucleotides: TGTGCCAGCAGCTTAGGGCTAGCGGGGAACTACGAGCAGTACTTC. Protein sequence: CASSLGLAGNYEQYF.

This chain uses TRBV28 with TRBJ1-5; 10 nucleotides match TRBD1. Germline CDR1 is MDHEN and CDR2 is SYDVKM. J gave up 7 bases and V 3 bases, and 9 bases lay outside the gene matches. The CDR3 has 16 amino acids. The DNA of the CDR3 is TGTGCCAGCAGTTTTCTCTCGGGACAGGGGTGGCAGCCCCAGCATTTT. Amino acid sequence: CASSFLSGQGWQPQHF.

The table lists this clonotype with a few counts. The rearrangement joins TRBV25-1 to TRBJ2-5, with D unresolved. Germline-derived CDR1 and CDR2 are MGHDK and SYGVNS. V dropped 1 base and J dropped 4 bases, with 4 bases sitting between them. The CDR3 covers 12 residues. The CDR3 reads CASSESPETQYF. The CDR3 DNA is TGTGCCAGCAGTGAATCCCCAGAGACCCAGTACTTC. Full variable domain (rest looked up from reference TRBV25-1 and TRBJ2-5): EADIYQTPRYLVIGTGKKITLECSQTMGHDKMYWYQQDPGMELHLIHYSYGVNSTEKGDLSSESTVSRIRTEHFPLTLESARPSHTSQYLCASSESPETQYFGPGTRLLVL.

The V and J genes are TRBV12-3 or TRBV12-4 and TRBJ2-1, with no clear D. The J call may be in error: the DNA end matches TRBJ2-7 better. CDR3 length: 16 residues. The CDR3 here is CASSLAVRVRSYEQYF. CDR3 DNA sequence: TGTGCCAGCAGTTTAGCGGTTCGTGTCAGAAGTTACGAGCAGTACTTC.

J is TRBJ2-7 and V is TRBV6-1; D not resolved. The CDR3 has 15 residues. Germline CDR1 reads MNHNS; CDR2 reads SASEGT. The V end lost 6 bases, the J end lost 0 bases, and 15 bases lay between the germline ends. The CDR3 nucleotides read TGTGCCAGCAGCCCCGGCAGGTCTAGCTCCTACGAGCAGTACTTC. Encoded protein: CASSPGRSSSYEQYF.

In its sample, this clonotype ranks as large. Since a much larger clone is just one base distant, this may be a read error. The CDR3 loop is CSVGLRTGYNEQFF. CDR3 DNA sequence: TGCAGCGTTGGGCTGCGGACAGGTTACAATGAGCAGTTCTTC. V usage is TRBV29-1 and J usage is TRBJ2-1; TRBD1 aligns across 7 bases. CDR1 is SQVTM and CDR2 is ANQGSEA in the germline V gene. The CDR3 spans 14 residues. The ends lost 4 bases at V and 4 bases at J; junction bases unmatched: 7.

The chain joins TRBV9 to TRBJ2-5; 9 nucleotides line up with TRBD1. CDR3 size: 16 residues. Germline CDR1 reads SGDLS; CDR2 reads YYNGEE. V lost 4 bases, J lost 5 bases, and 12 bases stayed unmatched. Here the CDR3 DNA reads TGTGCCAGCAGCACCAACAGGGGGCCCCTGGGGGAGACCCAGTACTTC. This encodes CASSTNRGPLGETQYF. Complete variable domain (other parts from reference TRBV9 and TRBJ2-5): DSGVTQTPKHLITATGQRVTLRCSPRSGDLSVYWYQQSLDQGLQFLIQYYNGEERAKGNILERFSAQQFPDLHSELNLSSLELGDSALYFCASSTNRGPLGETQYFGPGTRLLVL.

V and J are TRBV6-1 and TRBJ2-6, with D unresolved. This CDR3 region has 18 residues. In germline, CDR1 is MNHNS, CDR2 SASEGT. V shed 10 bases and J shed 0 bases, with 22 bases lying between them. The CDR3 loop is CATSRRLSPNSGANVLTF. The CDR3 nucleotides are TGTGCCACCTCTCGACGGCTATCGCCCAACTCTGGGGCCAACGTCCTGACTTTC.

V and J are TRBV7-2 and TRBJ2-7; no clear D gene. The CDR3 has 12 residues. Germline V gene sequence: CDR1 SGHTA, CDR2 FQGNSA. V was pared by 5 bases and J by 3 bases, with 8 bases between. DNA for the CDR3: TGTGCCAGCAGCGTTAATCACTACGAGCAGTACTTC. Amino acid sequence: CASSVNHYEQYF.

The chain links TRBV5-1 to TRBJ1-1; weak D call: TRBD1 (6 bases). Trimming took 4 bases from V and 0 from J, leaving 13 bases between them. CDR1 is SGHRS, CDR2 YFSETQ, per germline. CDR3 length: 15 residues. The CDR3 reads CASSLMGQVNTEAFF. CDR3 DNA sequence: TGCGCCAGCAGCCTGATGGGACAAGTGAACACTGAAGCTTTCTTT.

Turning to this clonotype: One junction end disagrees with the germline gene, perhaps due to a read error. The J gene is TRBJ2-5, the V gene TRBV29-1; 7 nucleotides line up with TRBD1. The CDR3 length is 13 residues. Germline values: CDR1 SQVTM, CDR2 ANQGSEA. CDR3 coding DNA: TGCAGCGTAGAAGACAGGGTCCAAGAGACCCAGTACTTC. The encoded protein is CSVEDRVQETQYF.

This clonotype was counted a few times. The chain recombines TRBV14 with TRBJ2-1; 9 bases agree with TRBD2. Per germline, CDR1 SGHDN and CDR2 FVKESK. J gave up 8 bases and V 0 bases, and 8 bases lay outside the gene matches. The CDR3 covers 16 residues. This CDR3 is CASSQDWSSGNHEQFF. CDR3 sequence (DNA): TGTGCCAGCAGCCAAGATTGGTCTAGCGGGAACCATGAGCAGTTCTTC.

The rearrangement links TRBV7-2 to TRBJ2-7, with TRBD1 identical over 9 bases. This CDR3 has 14 amino acids. CDR1 is SGHTA, CDR2 FQGNSA, per germline. With 6 bases clipped from V and 5 bases from J, the junction kept 8 bases outside the gene matches. The CDR3 nucleotides are TGTGCCAGCAGAGACACAGGGGGCCCTGACGAGCAGTACTTC. Residues: CASRDTGGPDEQYF. Filled out from reference TRBV7-2 and TRBJ2-7, the complete variable domain reads GAGVSQSPSNKVTEKGKDVELRCDPISGHTALYWYRQSLGQGLEFLIYFQGNSAPDKSGLPSDRFSAERTGGSVSTLTIQRTQQEDSAVYLCASRDTGGPDEQYFGPGTRLTVT.

Note on this clonotype: This could be a read error, since a much larger clone is one nucleotide away. The gene calls are TRBV12-3 or TRBV12-4 and TRBJ2-5; TRBD2 matches 8 bases. The CDR3 length is 14 residues. CDR3 nucleotides: TGTGCCAGCAGCCCCAGCGGGAGAGGAGAGATCCAGTACTTC. It codes for CASSPSGRGEIQYF.

The chain recombines TRBV10-3 with TRBJ2-7; 8 bases match TRBD2. J was trimmed by 7 bases and V by 4 bases; bases with no gene match: 15. Germline V lookup: CDR1 ENHRY, CDR2 SYGVKD. The CDR3 loop spans 16 amino acids. The CDR3 DNA sequence: TGTGCCATCAGTGTTAGCGGGAAGACGTCCTTCGGGGAGCAGTACTTC. Encoded protein: CAISVSGKTSFGEQYF.

In the case of this clonotype: A read error is possible here, since a much larger clone lies one base away. The gene calls are TRBV10-3 and TRBJ2-3; 10 positions agree with TRBD2. This CDR3 is 15 amino acids long. The V gene's germline CDR1 is ENHRY and CDR2 SYGVKD. For the CDR3, the DNA is TGTGCCGTCAGGCTAGCGGGGGCCACCACAGATACGCAGTATTTT. Translating it yields CAVRLAGATTDTQYF.

This clonotype was seen a single time. The chain carries TRBV10-3 and TRBJ2-1; D may be TRBD1 (5 bases). Trimming pared 0 bases from V and 2 bases from J, leaving 20 bases between. Germline loops: CDR1 ENHRY, CDR2 SYGVKD. The CDR3 runs to 19 residues. The DNA for the CDR3 is TGTGCCATCAGTGAGTCGGACCCCGCCGGGCAGGGAACCTACAATGAGCAGTTCTTC. Encoded protein: CAISESDPAGQGTYNEQFF.

V usage is TRBV12-5 and J usage is TRBJ2-5; D remains unclear. V lost 3 bases and J lost 5, with 10 bases in between. Germline loops: CDR1 LGHNT, CDR2 FRNRAP. The CDR3 runs 13 residues. The CDR3 region is CASGFDMAETQYF. The CDR3 DNA reads TGTGCTAGTGGTTTCGACATGGCTGAGACCCAGTACTTC.